The 17 T cell receptor beta chains below come from one sample, sequenced in a study of blood T cells in healthy people across ages. Combining a sample-barcoded 5' primer with a J-beta primer mix, a second PCR ran for 7 to 11 cycles. TCRdb reprocessed the 5' RACE reads with MiXCR, giving one entry per CDR3 protein. The table has 800,000 or so distinct CDR3 sequences, roughly 25% seen once. These data were likewise used in another study, on T cells of mothers and their children.

The sequencing input was blood. All receptors come from a boy aged 10-17 years in good health.

This chain connects TRBV6-2 or TRBV6-3 to TRBJ1-1; possible D gene TRBD1, 6 bases. The V end lost 5 bases, the J end lost 5 bases, and 12 bases lay between the germline ends. The V gene's germline CDR1 is MNHEY and CDR2 SVGEGT. The CDR3 is made up of 13 amino acids. CDR3 nucleotides: TGTGCCAGCAGTCCCCAGGGGTGGACTGAAGCTTTCTTT. Translation gives CASSPQGWTEAFF.

In its sample, this clonotype was seen once. V is TRBV10-3 and J is TRBJ2-1, with D possibly matching TRBD2 (6 bases). Per germline, CDR1 ENHRY and CDR2 SYGVKD. Trimming stripped 7 bases from V and 2 bases from J, with 15 bases between. The CDR3 is 15 amino acids. Here the CDR3 DNA reads TGTGCCATCATGGGGGGAGAGGCCCCCTACAATGAGCAGTTCTTC. Translating it yields CAIMGGEAPYNEQFF.

A few counts support this clonotype. The V and J genes are TRBV6-4 and TRBJ1-6; 8 nucleotides match TRBD1. The length of the CDR3 is 16 residues. J lost 3 bases, V lost 4 bases, and 5 bases had no gene match. Per germline, CDR1 MRHNA and CDR2 SNTAGT. The DNA of the CDR3 is TGTGCCAGCAGTGGCCCACAGGGGGTCTATAATTCACCCCTCCACTTT. Its translation is CASSGPQGVYNSPLHF.

This clonotype was seen a handful of times. This CDR3 is CASSSLGTANEKLFF. The CDR3 bases are TGTGCCAGCAGTTCACTTGGGACAGCAAATGAAAAACTGTTTTTT. The chain combines TRBV27 with TRBJ1-4; 7 bases line up with TRBD1. This CDR3 region has 15 residues. J gave up 5 bases and V 4 bases, and 7 bases lay outside the gene matches. Germline V gene sequence: CDR1 MNHEY, CDR2 SMNVEV (reference sequence).

This clonotype has at least ten counts. The chain employs TRBV3-1 and TRBJ1-2; D gene uncertain. CDR3 size: 14 residues. The V and J ends lost 1 base and 4 bases respectively, with 10 bases between them. Germline CDR1 is LGHDT and CDR2 is YNNKEL (reference sequence). DNA for the CDR3: TGTGCCAGCAGCCAAGTTACGGGTGGCTATGGCTACACCTTC. Its protein product is CASSQVTGGYGYTF.

This clonotype has a handful of counts. CDR3 residues: CASSLSTGMTEAFF. Written as DNA, the CDR3 is TGTGCCAGCAGTTTATCGACAGGGATGACTGAAGCTTTCTTT. The chain uses TRBV27 and TRBJ1-1; TRBD1 agrees at 7 bases. CDR1 and CDR2 from the germline V gene are MNHEY and SMNVEV (reference sequence). The CDR3 is 14 residues long. V shed 0 bases and J 5 bases; nucleotides not matched to a gene: 3.

This chain connects TRBV6-2 or TRBV6-3 to TRBJ2-1; D call uncertain. CDR3 length: 15 residues. Trimming took off 5 bases at V and 0 bases at J, with 11 bases between the two ends. CDR1 and CDR2 from the germline V gene are MNHEY and SVGEGT. This CDR3 is CASSPQYSSYNEQFF. CDR3 in DNA: TGTGCCAGCAGTCCTCAGTATAGCTCCTACAATGAGCAGTTCTTC.

V usage is TRBV20-1 and J usage is TRBJ2-2; TRBD2 matches 9 bases. With 7 bases clipped from V and 1 base from J, the junction kept 4 bases outside the gene matches. Germline CDR1 reads DFQATT; CDR2 reads SNEGSKA (reference sequence). This CDR3 contains 14 residues. Here the CDR3 reads CSGLAGRNTGELFF. CDR3 nucleotides: TGCAGTGGTCTAGCGGGGAGGAACACCGGGGAGCTGTTTTTT.

The table lists this clonotype with a few counts. This CDR3 reads CASSFGGAYSYNEQFF. CDR3 bases: TGTGCCAGCAGCTTCGGCGGGGCCTACTCCTACAATGAGCAGTTCTTC. The rearrangement joins TRBV7-2 to TRBJ2-1; D is possibly TRBD2 (6 bases). Germline assignment: CDR1 SGHTA and CDR2 FQGNSA. Trimming shortened V by 3 bases and J by 0 bases, and 12 bases separated the two germline ends. CDR3 length: 16 residues.

The chain has TRBV4-3 and TRBJ2-1, with TRBD1 identical over 10 bases. J lost 9 bases, V lost 4 bases, and 12 bases had no gene match. Germline V CDR1 and CDR2: LGHNA, YSLEER. The CDR3 spans 16 residues. The CDR3 spells CASSLTPGTGAGEQFF. The CDR3 DNA is TGCGCCAGCAGCCTAACCCCTGGGACAGGGGCTGGTGAGCAGTTCTTC.

This clonotype was seen a few times. The V call is TRBV27, the J call TRBJ1-1; 7 bases agree with TRBD1. V trimming: 3 bases; J trimming: 3 bases; junction bases outside the gene matches: 7. Germline V gene lookup returns CDR1 MNHEY and CDR2 SMNVEV (reference sequence). This CDR3 spans 15 amino acids. CDR3 sequence reads: CASSLGAGGYTEAFF. Written as DNA, the CDR3 is TGTGCCAGCAGTTTGGGCGCAGGGGGATACACTGAAGCTTTCTTT.

V is TRBV28 and J is TRBJ2-7, with 10 bases identical to TRBD1. This CDR3 spans 15 amino acids. In germline, CDR1 is MDHEN, CDR2 SYDVKM. V lost 5 bases to trimming and J lost 3 bases; unmatched junction nucleotides: 7. The CDR3 spells CASSTPGQGSYEQYF. CDR3 DNA: TGTGCCAGCAGTACCCCGGGACAGGGGAGCTACGAGCAGTACTTC.

This clonotype has more than one count but fewer than ten. The chain couples TRBV11-1 to TRBJ2-5, with 7 bases matching TRBD2. The V segment lost 4 bases and the J segment 1 base; nucleotides outside the gene matches: 3. Per germline, CDR1 SGHAT and CDR2 FQDESV (reference sequence). This CDR3 spans 14 amino acids. CDR3 sequence reads: CASSWEGSQETQYF. CDR3 DNA sequence: TGTGCCAGCAGCTGGGAGGGGTCCCAAGAGACCCAGTACTTC.

This clonotype was counted only a few times. V usage is TRBV7-9 and J usage is TRBJ2-3, with D perhaps matching TRBD1 or TRBD2 (5 bases each). Per germline, CDR1 SEHNR and CDR2 FQNEAQ (reference sequence). With 5 bases removed from V and 6 bases from J, the gap between germline ends came to 12 bases. The CDR3 is 13 residues long. In nucleotides, the CDR3 is TGTGCCAGCAGCCCAAGGGGACGGGATACGCAGTATTTT. Its translation: CASSPRGRDTQYF. The variable domain in full, with the rest retrieved from reference TRBV7-9 and TRBJ2-3, is DTGVSQNPRHKITKRGQNVTFRCDPISEHNRLYWYRQTLGQGPEFLTYFQNEAQLEKSRLLSDRFSAERPKGSFSTLEIQRTEQGDSAMYLCASSPRGRDTQYFGPGTRLTVL.

V gene TRBV7-2 combines with J gene TRBJ2-7, with 7 bases matching TRBD2. Trimming at V came to 4 bases and at J to 3 bases, leaving 6 bases not matched to a gene. The germline V gene has CDR1 SGHTA and CDR2 FQGNSA. CDR3 length: 14 residues. The CDR3: CASSSSGILYEQYF. The CDR3 DNA sequence: TGTGCCAGCAGCTCCAGCGGGATCCTCTACGAGCAGTACTTC.

This clonotype was seen a few times. The CDR3: CASSDSIAGTGGGQYF. The CDR3 DNA follows: TGTGCCAGCAGCGACTCGATTGCCGGGACAGGGGGCGGCCAGTACTTC. The genes are TRBV27 and TRBJ2-5; 12 nucleotides match TRBD1. Germline V gene lookup returns CDR1 MNHEY and CDR2 SMNVEV (reference sequence). This CDR3 comprises 16 residues. The V and J ends lost 6 bases and 10 bases, in that order; junction bases with no gene match: 15.

This clonotype has more than one count but fewer than ten. The rearrangement joins TRBV29-1 to TRBJ1-1, with 7 nucleotides matching TRBD1. Trimming at V came to 5 bases and at J to 4 bases, leaving 4 bases not matched to a gene. Germline values: CDR1 SQVTM, CDR2 ANQGSEA. The CDR3 length is 12 residues. CDR3 bases: TGCAGCGTTTTCCCAGGGGGCACTGAAGCTTTCTTT. Translation: CSVFPGGTEAFF.